This T cell receptor (beta chain) was identified during a study of T cell changes during pregnancy in multiple sclerosis. The table lists this clone with a count of one. J was trimmed by 3 bases and V by 2 bases; bases with no gene match: 9. CDR3 length: 17 residues. From germline, CDR1 is SNHLY and CDR2 FYNNEI. Data came from immunoSEQ multiplex PCR; TCRdb stores just in-frame clones and leaves some out. The table has about 51,000 clones, 93% seen once; the top ten hold around 2%. The sequence came from a female donor with multiple sclerosis, enrolled in a pregnancy study. The V call is TRBV2, the J call TRBJ2-3; TRBD1 matches 9 bases. The starting material was peripheral blood, obtained in the second trimester of pregnancy. CDR3 region: CASSETETGGPTDTQYF. The DNA of the CDR3 is TGTGCCAGCAGTGAAACCGAGACAGGGGGTCCTACAGATACGCAGTATTTT. Drawing the rest from reference TRBV2 and TRBJ2-3, the complete variable domain is EPEVTQTPSHQVTQMGQEVILRCVPISNHLYFYWYRQILGQKVEFLVSFYNNEISEKSEIFDDQFSVERPDGSNFTLKIRSTKLEDSAMYFCASSETETGGPTDTQYFGPGTRLTVL.